This note documents a single TCR beta chain sequence. Its antigen is still unknown. TCRdb reprocessed the 5' RACE reads, keeping one entry per CDR3 protein, no DNA. Its table lists a few hundred thousand distinct CDR3 sequences. The data originate from a study of monozygotic twins with inflammatory bowel disease. Blood was drawn at approximately 2.7 ml per donor. Study outcomes and limitations: IBD patients showed reduced TCRbeta diversity (inverse Simpson) versus healthy co-twins.

The sequencing sample was made of blood. This TCR came from a human donor with ulcerative colitis or Crohn's disease, or a healthy co-twin of an affected twin (not recorded which).

The chain's CDR3 is CSARDSSGKGGETQYF. The genes are TRBV20-1 and TRBJ2-5; TCRdb reports TRBD1, a call that lacks DNA to check it against. The CDR3 sequence is 16 residues long. Germline lookup yields CDR1 DFQATT and CDR2 SNEGSKA (reference sequence).